Below, 14 T cell receptor beta chains from the same sample are listed, as sequenced in a study of breast tumors, draining lymph nodes, adjacent tissues (TCRdb year 2016). Lymph node samples were obtained from the axillary draining lymph nodes of breast cancer patients. Library preparation used multiplex PCR. TCRdb records Illumina HiSeq 2000 as the sequencer. The public reads were reprocessed in TCRdb via fastp at Q25 and MiXCR, keeping in-frame beta chains. Rows are combined by CDR3 protein, so each entry shows the most common genes and DNA. In all, the sample holds about 130,000 distinct CDR3 sequences, and around 24% of those were seen once. The ten largest clonotypes hold about 2.4% of the sample. The sequencing input was axillary lymph node tissue. Receptor source: a female donor with breast cancer. Some clones in this sample may be carry-over from other donors' samples.

This clonotype occurred a few times. As DNA, the CDR3 is TGTGCCAGCTCACCCGGGGGAGGATCCGAGCAGTACTTC. Encoded protein: CASSPGGGSEQYF. This chain connects TRBV18 to TRBJ2-7; D possibly corresponds to TRBD2 (6 bases). This CDR3 region has 13 residues. V was shortened by 3 bases and J by 6 bases, with 12 bases between the two germline ends. Germline V gene sequence: CDR1 KGHSH, CDR2 LQKENI.

This clonotype was seen repeatedly, ten times or more. This chain joins TRBV20-1 and TRBJ1-2; 7 nucleotides match TRBD1. The CDR3 is 15 residues long. CDR1 is DFQATT, CDR2 SNEGSKA, per germline (reference sequence). V lost 6 bases to trimming and J lost 6 bases; unmatched junction nucleotides: 16. The CDR3 region is CSAMKGTGEGNGYTF. CDR3 in DNA: TGCAGTGCAATGAAGGGAACAGGGGAGGGTAATGGCTACACCTTC.

J is TRBJ2-7 and V is TRBV4-1; D might be TRBD1 or TRBD2, each matching 6 bases. The germline CDR1 and CDR2 sequences are MGHRA and YSYEKL. This CDR3 contains 16 residues. V was cut by 3 bases and J by 3 bases, with 18 bases left in between. The CDR3 sequence: CASSHYPGAGIYEQYF. In DNA, the CDR3 is TGCGCCAGCAGCCACTATCCAGGGGCGGGAATCTACGAGCAGTACTTC.

At least ten counts were recorded for this clonotype. The genes are TRBV30 and TRBJ2-7; maybe TRBD2 (5 bases). Germline CDR1 GTSNPN, CDR2 SVGIG (reference sequence). This CDR3 spans 13 amino acids. V lost 0 bases and J 1 base, leaving 7 bases between the germline ends. CDR3: CAWSVTGSYEQYF. The CDR3 region has the DNA TGTGCCTGGAGTGTAACGGGATCCTACGAGCAGTACTTC.

Only one count was recorded for this clonotype. Just one base apart from a much larger clone, this may be a read error. J is TRBJ2-2 and V is TRBV12-3 or TRBV12-4, with 9 positions matching TRBD1. This CDR3 has 15 amino acids. With 7 bases clipped from V and 5 bases from J, the junction kept 8 bases outside the gene matches. The CDR3 loop is CASKPTGTGTGELFF. As DNA, the CDR3 is TGTGCCAGCAAGCCCACCGGGACAGGGACCGGGGAGCTGTTTTTT.

Many counts were recorded for this clonotype. This chain uses TRBV5-6 with TRBJ1-2; no reliable D call. Germline CDR1 reads SGHDT; CDR2 reads YYEEEE. Trimming cost V 0 bases and J 2 bases, with 8 bases left between them. The CDR3 consists of 14 residues. The CDR3 protein is CASSLVVGNYGYTF. The CDR3, as DNA: TGTGCCAGCAGCTTGGTTGTAGGGAACTATGGCTACACCTTC.

As regards this clonotype: This could be a read error, since a much larger clone is one nucleotide away. The V call is TRBV24-1, the J call TRBJ2-2, with D perhaps matching TRBD1 (6 bases). V was clipped by 10 bases and J by 3 bases, with 17 bases between them. Germline values: CDR1 KGHDR, CDR2 SFDVKD. The length of the CDR3 is 15 residues. The CDR3 coding sequence is TGTGCCACGTCGAACAGGGAGCTAGACACCGGGGAGCTGTTTTTT. This encodes CATSNRELDTGELFF.

The V and J genes are TRBV27 and TRBJ2-2; no firm D call. Germline CDR1 and CDR2: MNHEY and SMNVEV (reference sequence). CDR3 length equals 13 residues. V shed 3 bases and J shed 9 bases, with 11 bases lying between them. The CDR3 nucleotides read TGTGCCAGCAGTTTCTCCGGTTCCAGGGAGCTGTTTTTT. Amino acids: CASSFSGSRELFF.

With regard to this clonotype: A much larger clone lies a single base off, so this may be a read error. As the CDR3 is not closed by the conserved phenylalanine or tryptophan, this likely results from a read error. V usage is TRBV20-1 and J usage is TRBJ2-3; 8 nucleotides agree with TRBD2. Germline CDR1 reads DFQATT; CDR2 reads SNEGSKA (reference sequence). The CDR3 loop spans 15 amino acids. The junction had 8 bases not matched to a gene; V was cut back by 1 base and J by 5 bases. The CDR3 region has the DNA TGCAGTGCTAGAGGATTGGGACTAGATCAAGATACGCAGTATTTA. It yields the protein CSARGLGLDQDTQYL.

The J gene is TRBJ2-1, the V gene TRBV19, with 11 bases that match TRBD2. CDR3 size: 15 residues. Losses at the gene ends were 3 bases for V and 7 bases for J; bases not matched to a gene: 5. The germline V gene has CDR1 LNHDA and CDR2 SQIVND (reference sequence). CDR3 protein: CASSMTSGINNEQFF. CDR3 nucleotide sequence: TGTGCCAGTAGTATGACTAGCGGGATTAATAATGAGCAGTTCTTC. Filled out from reference TRBV19 and TRBJ2-1, the complete variable domain reads DGGITQSPKYLFRKEGQNVTLSCEQNLNHDAMYWYRQDPGQGLRLIYYSQIVNDFQKGDIAEGYSVSREKKESFPLTVTSAQKNPTAFYLCASSMTSGINNEQFFGPGTRLTVL.

This clonotype has a single count. A much more abundant neighbour one base away suggests this may be a read error. J is TRBJ2-1 and V is TRBV6-1, with 10 bases matching TRBD2. The germline V gene encodes CDR1 MNHNS and CDR2 SASEGT. J lost 7 bases, V lost 6 bases, and 9 bases had no gene match. The CDR3 totals 15 residues. CDR3 nucleotides: TGTGCCAGCAGCACCGGGACTAGCGATGGAAATGAGCAGTTCTTC. Its protein is CASSTGTSDGNEQFF.

The sample holds many counts of this clonotype. This sequence joins TRBV29-1 and TRBJ2-7, with 7 bases aligning to TRBD2. V lost 4 bases, J lost 4 bases, and 7 bases stayed unmatched. Germline V gene lookup returns CDR1 SQVTM and CDR2 ANQGSEA. This CDR3 has 13 amino acids. CDR3 coding DNA: TGCAGCGTTGGAGGCGGGAGCAGGTACGAGCAGTACTTC. Encoded protein: CSVGGGSRYEQYF.

This clonotype was picked up a small number of times. This chain connects TRBV5-4 to TRBJ2-1; 9 bases are a match to TRBD2. V trimming: 4 bases; J trimming: 9 bases; junction bases outside the gene matches: 14. The V gene's germline CDR1 is SGHNT and CDR2 YYREEE (reference sequence). This CDR3 is 16 amino acids long. The CDR3 loop is CASSGSGTSIGGEQFF. The CDR3 DNA follows: TGTGCCAGCAGCGGAAGTGGGACTAGCATCGGTGGTGAGCAGTTCTTC.

On this clonotype: A far bigger clonotype differs at one base, so this is likely a read error. The chain recombines TRBV5-1 with TRBJ2-5; 7 bases line up with TRBD1. The CDR3 has 14 residues. Germline V gene sequence: CDR1 SGHRS, CDR2 YFSETQ. The CDR3: CASSPRTGGETLYF. Written as DNA, the CDR3 is TGCGCCAGCAGTCCGAGGACAGGAGGAGAGACCCTGTACTTC. The variable domain in full, completed from reference TRBV5-1 and TRBJ2-5, reads KAGVTQTPRYLIKTRGQQVTLSCSPISGHRSVSWYQQTPGQGLQFLFEYFSETQRNKGNFPGRFSGRQFSNSRSEMNVSTLELGDSALYLCASSPRTGGETLYFGPGTRLLVL.